Listed here are 25 T cell receptor beta chains from one sample, sequenced in a study of CD8 T cells in Susac syndrome. Random hexamers were used to reverse transcribe an amount of roughly 0.5 to 1 ug RNA. TCRdb reprocessed the immunoSEQ multiplex PCR reads via MiXCR and lists one record per CDR3 protein. This table has some 180,000 distinct CDR3 sequences, about 94% appearing once. Sequenced material: CD4+ T cells from PBMCs. The receptors were gathered from a human donor with Susac syndrome.

The chain combines TRBV10-3 with TRBJ2-3; 11 nucleotides agree with TRBD2. Germline V gives CDR1 ENHRY, CDR2 SYGVKD. Unmatched junction bases numbered 8, after V lost 5 bases and J lost 4 bases. CDR3 length equals 16 residues. CDR3 in amino acids: CAISPTSGVGADTQYF. The CDR3, as DNA: TGTGCCATCAGTCCGACTAGCGGGGTGGGTGCAGATACGCAGTATTTT.

The V gene is TRBV12-5, the J gene TRBJ2-1; D is perhaps TRBD1 (6 bases). V lost 7 bases and J 1 base, leaving 11 bases between the germline ends. The CDR3 runs 14 residues. The germline V gene encodes CDR1 LGHNT and CDR2 FRNRAP. The CDR3 reads CASALDSSYNEQFF. CDR3 DNA sequence: TGTGCTAGTGCCTTGGACAGTTCCTACAATGAGCAGTTCTTC. The full variable domain, rest sourced from reference TRBV12-5 and TRBJ2-1, is DARVTQTPRHKVTEMGQEVTMRCQPILGHNTVFWYRQTMMQGLELLAYFRNRAPLDDSGMPKDRFSAEMPDATLATLKIQPSEPRDSAVYFCASALDSSYNEQFFGPGTRLTVL.

The chain has TRBV18 and TRBJ2-1; D call uncertain. The V gene's germline CDR1 is KGHSH and CDR2 LQKENI. Trimming removed 6 bases at V and 3 bases at J, with 15 bases between. The CDR3 contains 15 residues. The DNA of the CDR3 is TGTGCCAGCTCCGTAGACAATGTGGGCTACAATGAGCAGTTCTTC. Its translation is CASSVDNVGYNEQFF.

This chain joins TRBV12-1 and TRBJ2-2; the table's D call of TRBD2 was not tested on the DNA. TRBV12-1 is a pseudogene segment. The CDR3 covers 18 residues. Written as DNA, the CDR3 is TGTGCCAGCAGCTTTGTACAACTAGCGGGAACGAACACCGGGGAGCTGTTTTTT. Amino acid sequence: CASSFVQLAGTNTGELFF.

The chain couples TRBV5-4 to TRBJ2-2; 7 nucleotides align to TRBD1. V shed 4 bases, J shed 4 bases, and the junction held 4 bases outside the gene matches. CDR1 SGHNT and CDR2 YYREEE come from the germline V gene (reference sequence). CDR3 length: 14 residues. This CDR3 reads CASSTPGGTGELFF. The CDR3 DNA follows: TGTGCCAGCAGCACCCCAGGGGGCACCGGGGAGCTGTTTTTT.

CDR3: CASSFGVQGEKLFF. The CDR3 region has the DNA TGTGCCAGCAGTTTCGGGGTCCAGGGGGAAAAACTGTTTTTT. V gene TRBV12-3 or TRBV12-4 combines with J gene TRBJ1-4; D may be TRBD1 (6 bases). The CDR3 runs 14 residues. Trimming left V 3 bases short and J 8 bases short, with 13 bases between.

This chain joins TRBV29-1 and TRBJ2-7; D is perhaps TRBD1 or TRBD2 (5 bases each). Trimming stripped 4 bases from V and 5 bases from J, with 15 bases between. Per germline, CDR1 SQVTM and CDR2 ANQGSEA. The CDR3 has 13 amino acids. The CDR3 here is CSVGGPSWDEQYF. The CDR3 coding sequence is TGCAGCGTTGGGGGACCCTCGTGGGACGAGCAGTACTTC.

V is TRBV25-1 and J is TRBJ1-2; maybe TRBD1 (6 bases). This CDR3 is built from 14 residues. Between the trimmed V and J ends, which lost 6 bases and 4 bases, there was a span of 15 bases. Per the germline V gene, CDR1 is MGHDK and CDR2 is SYGVNS. CDR3 bases: TGTGCCAGCAGGGGGGGCGATACCATCTATGGCTACACCTTC. Its translation: CASRGGDTIYGYTF.

The chain joins TRBV12-3 or TRBV12-4 to TRBJ1-1; D uncertain. The CDR3 has 14 amino acids. Trimming removed 3 bases from V and 0 bases from J, with 8 bases in between. The CDR3 protein is CASSLGLMNTEAFF. The CDR3 DNA reads as TGTGCCAGCAGTTTGGGATTGATGAACACTGAAGCTTTCTTT.

The chain uses TRBV28 and TRBJ2-3; TRBD1 matches at 9 bases. Trimming at V came to 5 bases and at J to 7 bases, leaving 4 bases not matched to a gene. CDR1 is MDHEN and CDR2 is SYDVKM in the germline V gene. CDR3 length: 13 residues. CDR3 region: CASSEQGANTQYF. CDR3 nucleotides: TGTGCCAGCAGTGAACAGGGGGCAAATACGCAGTATTTT.

This clonotype was counted a few times. V and J are TRBV7-2 and TRBJ2-7; D could derive from TRBD1 or TRBD2 (5 bases each). The CDR3 length is 14 residues. Per the germline V gene, CDR1 is SGHTA and CDR2 is FQGNSA. The V end lost 4 bases, the J end lost 4 bases, and 14 bases lay between the germline ends. The CDR3 bases are TGTGCCAGCAGCTCCCGGGACGGCGCTTACGAGCAGTACTTC. It translates to CASSSRDGAYEQYF.

The J gene is TRBJ1-2, the V gene TRBV20-1, with 8 positions matching TRBD1. Per the germline V gene, CDR1 is DFQATT and CDR2 is SNEGSKA (reference sequence). V trimming: 6 bases; J trimming: 6 bases; junction bases outside the gene matches: 9. The CDR3 sequence is 13 residues long. The chain's CDR3 is CSAGRDRRDGYTF. The CDR3 coding sequence is TGCAGTGCCGGCAGGGACAGGAGGGATGGCTACACCTTC.

The V and J genes are TRBV27 and TRBJ2-5; 10 bases align to TRBD2. V shed 4 bases and J 4 bases; nucleotides not matched to a gene: 3. The CDR3 is 14 residues long. Germline V gives CDR1 MNHEY, CDR2 SMNVEV (reference sequence). The CDR3 reads CASSSLAGAETQYF. For the CDR3, the DNA is TGTGCCAGCAGTTCCCTAGCGGGAGCAGAGACCCAGTACTTC.

The CDR3 coding sequence is TGTGCCAGCAGTCAGGGAAGCGAGCAGTACTTC. Residues: CASSQGSEQYF. The rearrangement joins TRBV12-3 or TRBV12-4 to TRBJ2-7, with a weak D call TRBD1 (5 bases). CDR3 size: 11 residues. Trimming stripped 5 bases from V and 6 bases from J, with 8 bases between.

V usage is TRBV19 and J usage is TRBJ1-4; tentative D call: TRBD1 (6 bases). CDR1 is LNHDA, CDR2 SQIVND, per germline (reference sequence). CDR3 length: 12 residues. V was clipped by 4 bases and J by 8 bases, with 8 bases between them. For the CDR3, the DNA is TGTGCCAGTAGTAACACAGGGGAAAAACTGTTTTTT. Encoded protein: CASSNTGEKLFF.

CDR3 sequence reads: CASSQAGQDTQYF. CDR3 coding DNA: TGTGCCAGCAGCCAAGCTGGACAGGATACGCAGTATTTT. This sequence joins TRBV3-1 and TRBJ2-3, with D maybe TRBD1 (6 bases). Deletions cut 1 base from V and 6 bases from J, with 8 bases between. CDR3 size: 13 residues. The V gene's germline CDR1 is LGHDT and CDR2 YNNKEL (reference sequence).

The rearrangement links TRBV2 to TRBJ1-3; D remains unclear. CDR3 length: 17 amino acids. CDR1 is SNHLY, CDR2 FYNNEI, per germline. Deletions cut 4 bases from V and 0 bases from J, with 16 bases between. The CDR3 protein is CASSVRVAGPSGNTIYF. The CDR3 nucleotides read TGTGCCAGCAGTGTGCGCGTGGCGGGCCCCTCTGGAAACACCATATATTTT.

The chain combines TRBV18 with TRBJ1-1; 7 positions match TRBD1. The V and J ends lost 3 bases and 5 bases, in that order; junction bases with no gene match: 6. The CDR3 sequence is 14 residues long. Germline V CDR1 and CDR2: KGHSH, LQKENI. The CDR3 region has the DNA TGTGCCAGCTCACCGGAGGGGGCTATGACTGAAGCTTTCTTT. Translated: CASSPEGAMTEAFF.

This sequence joins TRBV6-1 and TRBJ1-2; D gene unclear. The CDR3 has 14 residues. Trimming pared 2 bases from V and 6 bases from J, leaving 13 bases between. From germline, CDR1 is MNHNS and CDR2 SASEGT. Written as DNA, the CDR3 is TGTGCCAGCAGTGAACTCTCGGGAGCGGATGGCTACACCTTC. Translating gives CASSELSGADGYTF.

The J gene is TRBJ1-2, the V gene TRBV29-1; TRBD1 matches at 9 bases. The CDR3 covers 14 residues. Per germline, CDR1 SQVTM and CDR2 ANQGSEA. With 2 bases clipped from V and 2 bases from J, the junction kept 3 bases outside the gene matches. Here the CDR3 DNA reads TGCAGCGTTGAATTCGACAGGGGGAACTATGGCTACACCTTC. This translates into CSVEFDRGNYGYTF.

The chain is built from TRBV6-2 or TRBV6-3 and TRBJ2-3, with a tentative D call TRBD1 (7 bases). Looked up from germline, CDR1 is MNHEY and CDR2 is SVGEGT. This CDR3 region has 16 residues. V dropped 2 bases and J dropped 1 base, with 13 bases sitting between them. The chain's CDR3 is CASSYPRGTGTDTQYF. The CDR3 nucleotides are TGTGCCAGCAGTTACCCCAGGGGGACTGGCACAGATACGCAGTATTTT.

This clonotype was seen just once. The V call is TRBV3-1, the J call TRBJ1-5; D is ambiguous. V shed 4 bases and J shed 1 base, with 2 bases lying between them. The CDR3 extends over 12 amino acids. Germline V gene lookup returns CDR1 LGHDT and CDR2 YNNKEL (reference sequence). CDR3 bases: TGTGCCAGCAGCCGGAGCAATCAGCCCCAGCATTTT. Protein product: CASSRSNQPQHF.

The V and J genes are TRBV13 and TRBJ2-1; D not certain. V was shortened by 4 bases and J by 12 bases, with 22 bases between the two germline ends. The V gene's germline CDR1 is PRHDT and CDR2 FYEKMQ (reference sequence). CDR3 length: 15 amino acids. The CDR3 reads CASSSTGLSRVGQFF. Here the CDR3 DNA reads TGTGCCAGCAGCTCGACCGGGCTGTCTAGGGTGGGGCAGTTCTTC.

V gene TRBV30 combines with J gene TRBJ1-2; D call uncertain. The CDR3 contains 16 residues. The V end lost 0 bases, the J end lost 4 bases, and 18 bases lay between the germline ends. Germline V gene lookup returns CDR1 GTSNPN and CDR2 SVGIG (reference sequence). CDR3 in amino acids: CAWSVPGVGEGYGYTF. The CDR3 DNA follows: TGTGCCTGGAGTGTACCTGGAGTCGGGGAAGGCTATGGCTACACCTTC.

The chain has TRBV20-1 and TRBJ1-2; the D gene is possibly TRBD1 (6 bases). Trimming cost V 5 bases and J 4 bases, with 11 bases left between them. The CDR3 is 12 residues long. CDR1 and CDR2 (germline): DFQATT, SNEGSKA (reference sequence). The CDR3 loop is CSALQGSYGYTF. CDR3 in DNA: TGCAGTGCTCTGCAGGGGAGCTATGGCTACACCTTC.